This T cell receptor beta chain came from a study of type 1 and type 2 diabetes patients. Genomic DNA was the PCR template. The TCR beta CDR3 region was amplified using 30 forward and 13 reverse primers. TCRdb processed the multiplex PCR reads anew with MiXCR; each CDR3 protein has one entry. The sample has 280,000 or so distinct CDR3 sequences, more than 40% seen once. The CDR3 loop spans 16 amino acids. CDR1 and CDR2 (germline): SGHTA, FQGNSA. About this clonotype: At one end the junction does not follow the germline gene, possibly because of a read error.

The chain recombines TRBV7-2 with TRBJ2-2, with D tentatively TRBD2 (5 bases). The specimen was peripheral blood mononuclear cells (PBMCs). This sequence was found in a man between 18 and 29 years old with type 2 diabetes. The CDR3 loop reads CAGSRGAATGTGELFF. The CDR3 bases are TGTGCCGGCAGCAGAGGAGCGGCAACGGGCACCGGGGAGCTGTTTTTT. Filled out from reference TRBV7-2 and TRBJ2-2, the complete variable domain reads GAGVSQSPSNKVTEKGKDVELRCDPISGHTALYWYRQSLGQGLEFLIYFQGNSAPDKSGLPSDRFSAERTGGSVSTLTIQRTQQEDSAVYLCAGSRGAATGTGELFFGEGSRLTVL.